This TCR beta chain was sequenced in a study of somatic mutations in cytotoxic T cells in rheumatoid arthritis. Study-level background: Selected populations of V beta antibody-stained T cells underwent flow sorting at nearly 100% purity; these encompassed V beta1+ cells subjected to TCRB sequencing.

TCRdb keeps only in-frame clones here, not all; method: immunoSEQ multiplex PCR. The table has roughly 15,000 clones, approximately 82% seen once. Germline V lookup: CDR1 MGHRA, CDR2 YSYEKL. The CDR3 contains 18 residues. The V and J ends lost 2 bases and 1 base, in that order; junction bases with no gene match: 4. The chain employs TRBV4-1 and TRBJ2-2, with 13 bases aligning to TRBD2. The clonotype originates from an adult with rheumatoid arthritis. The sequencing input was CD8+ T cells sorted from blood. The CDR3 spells CASSQRLAGGLNTGELFF. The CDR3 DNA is TGCGCCAGCAGCCAAAGACTAGCGGGGGGCTTGAACACCGGGGAGCTGTTTTTT.